This is a list of T cell receptor beta chains from one sample in a study of radiotherapy plus CTLA-4 blockade in lung cancer. Repertoires were generated with immunoSEQ multiplex PCR, while TCRdb's copy carries only in-frame clones and drops some. Of 35,000 to 50,000 clones in the sample, approximately 73% were seen once. The sequencing here drew on peripheral blood, taken from a patient treated with radiotherapy plus ipilimumab. Receptor source: a human donor with non-small cell lung cancer who had a complete response to radiotherapy plus ipilimumab. The CDR3 runs from the conserved cysteine through the conserved F or W. D genes are given only for firm matches. Clone size is given for some rows only: seen once, a few or many times, or a class if the clone is expanded.

TRBD1,14,TRBJ1-1,TRBV18,-,CAGGTGKGNTEAFF,TGTGCCGGGGGGACAGGTAAGGGGAACACTGAAGCTTTCTTT
TRBD2,18,TRBJ2-2,TRBV5-6,-,CASSLYRSTGGSTGELFF,TGTGCCAGCAGCTTGTATCGCTCTACGGGAGGCTCCACCGGGGAGCTGTTTTTT
-,14,TRBJ2-2,TRBV28,-,CASTGSKRTGELFF,TGTGCCAGCACTGGGAGTAAGAGAACCGGGGAGCTGTTTTTT
TRBD2,14,TRBJ2-7,TRBV7-2,once,CASSPGTSVVGQYF,TGTGCCAGCAGCCCCGGGACTAGCGTAGTCGGGCAGTACTTC
-,14,TRBJ2-1,TRBV10-3,once,CATKALPPGNEQFF,TGTGCCACCAAGGCCCTGCCCCCGGGGAATGAGCAGTTCTTC
-,15,TRBJ1-4,TRBV4-3,-,CASSHTAGGSEKLFF,TGCGCCAGCAGCCATACCGCGGGCGGAAGTGAAAAACTGTTTTTT
-,14,TRBJ2-7,TRBV5-1,-,CASSLFDYSYEQYF,TGCGCCAGCAGCTTGTTCGACTACTCCTACGAGCAGTACTTC
-,11,TRBJ2-3,TRBV20-1,few,CSAHRENTQYF,TGCAGTGCCCACCGGGAGAATACGCAGTATTTT
TRBD1,15,TRBJ1-2,TRBV18,-,CASSPGVNRGIGYTF,TGTGCCAGCTCACCAGGAGTGAACAGGGGAATTGGCTACACCTTC
TRBD1,14,TRBJ2-7,TRBV7-9,-,CASSLGGTAYEQYF,TGTGCCAGCAGCTTAGGGGGGACAGCCTACGAGCAGTACTTC
-,14,TRBJ1-2,TRBV18,few,CASSPTTGNYGYTF,TGTGCCAGCTCACCAACAACAGGGAACTATGGCTACACCTTC
TRBD2,18,TRBJ2-6,TRBV5-1,-,CASSLLADKPHRANVLTF,TGCGCCAGCAGCTTACTAGCGGACAAGCCTCATCGGGCCAACGTCCTGACTTTC
TRBD2,16,TRBJ2-7,TRBV5-8,few,CASSLGLGGYSYEQYF,TGTGCCAGCAGCTTGGGGCTGGGAGGGTACTCCTACGAGCAGTACTTC
-,16,TRBJ2-2,TRBV28,-,CASSLRAFRVPGELFF,TGTGCCAGCAGTTTACGGGCTTTCAGGGTCCCCGGGGAGCTGTTTTTT
-,13,TRBJ1-2,TRBV27,-,CASTPLRGYGHTF,TGTGCCAGCACCCCTTTAAGGGGCTATGGCCACACCTTC
TRBD2,18,TRBJ2-3,TRBV30,few,CAWSVIRGSGGAMDTQYF,TGTGCCTGGAGTGTAATAAGGGGTAGCGGGGGGGCGATGGATACGCAGTATTTT
-,14,TRBJ2-5,TRBV18,-,CASSSASPQETQYF,TGTGCCAGCTCATCAGCGAGTCCCCAAGAGACCCAGTACTTC
TRBD1,14,TRBJ2-7,TRBV7-9,-,CASTDRGGFYEQYF,TGTGCCAGCACGGACAGGGGAGGATTCTACGAGCAGTACTTC
-,14,TRBJ2-1,TRBV28,-,CASSSLRGYNEQFF,TGTGCCAGCAGTTCCCTCAGGGGCTACAATGAGCAGTTCTTC
-,15,TRBJ2-7,TRBV5-1,-,CASSLGVGGSYEQYF,TGCGCCAGCAGCTTGGGGGTAGGGGGCTCCTACGAGCAGTACTTC
-,16,TRBJ2-6,TRBV7-3,-,CASSLTHNSGANVLTF,TGTGCCAGCAGCTTAACGCACAACTCTGGGGCCAACGTCCTGACTTTC
-,14,TRBJ2-1,TRBV5-1,-,CASSLGESFNEQFF,TGCGCCAGCAGCTTGGGGGAGTCTTTTAATGAGCAGTTCTTC
TRBD1,14,TRBJ1-5,TRBV18,-,CASSTGQGGQPQHF,TGTGCCAGCTCAACGGGACAGGGCGGTCAGCCCCAGCATTTT
-,15,TRBJ1-5,TRBV5-1,-,CASSLEGAKNQPQHF,TGCGCCAGCAGCTTAGAAGGGGCAAAAAATCAGCCCCAGCATTTT
TRBD1,15,TRBJ2-2,TRBV7-6,-,CASSLAGQGTGELFF,TGTGCCAGCAGCTTAGCAGGACAGGGTACCGGGGAGCTGTTTTTT
TRBD1,13,TRBJ1-5,TRBV27,-,CASSQGAGQPQHF,TGTGCCAGCAGTCAGGGGGCGGGTCAGCCCCAGCATTTT
TRBD1,15,TRBJ1-2,TRBV19,-,CASSISDRAYYGYTF,TGTGCCAGTAGTATCTCGGACAGGGCCTACTATGGCTACACCTTC
-,13,TRBJ1-3,TRBV9,-,CASSGYSGNTIYF,TGTGCCAGCAGCGGTTACTCTGGAAACACCATATATTTT
TRBD1,15,TRBJ1-5,TRBV10-1,-,CASRVGQGDNQPQHF,TGCGCCAGCAGAGTGGGACAGGGTGACAATCAGCCCCAGCATTTT
-,13,TRBJ2-5,TRBV19,-,CASSIGGQETQYF,TGTGCCAGTAGCATCGGGGGCCAAGAGACCCAGTACTTC
TRBD1,14,TRBJ1-2,TRBV5-4,-,CASSRQGSNYGYTF,TGTGCCAGCAGCCGACAGGGGTCTAACTATGGCTACACCTTC
TRBD1,14,TRBJ1-2,TRBV2,once,CARTNRDRVEGYTF,TGTGCCAGAACTAACCGGGACAGGGTAGAGGGCTACACCTTC
-,14,TRBJ2-2,TRBV7-3,-,CASSLTSQSGELFF,TGTGCCAGCAGCTTAACTTCCCAATCCGGGGAGCTGTTTTTT
-,15,TRBJ2-7,TRBV28,-,CASSVLQDRPYEQYF,TGTGCCAGCAGTGTATTACAAGACAGGCCCTACGAGCAGTACTTC
TRBD1,15,TRBJ2-7,TRBV19,once,CASSMSGTGVREQYF,TGTGCCAGTAGTATGTCCGGGACAGGGGTGAGGGAGCAGTACTTC
-,14,TRBJ2-7,TRBV5-1,-,CASGIRGWGNEQYF,TGCGCCAGCGGGATTCGGGGGTGGGGTAACGAGCAGTACTTC
-,15,TRBJ1-4,TRBV6-5,-,CASRRTSGEREKLFF,TGTGCCAGCAGACGGACTTCAGGGGAAAGGGAAAAACTGTTTTTT
TRBD1,13,TRBJ2-3,TRBV19,-,CASSDRGADTQYF,TGTGCCAGTAGTGACAGGGGAGCAGATACGCAGTATTTT
-,14,TRBJ1-3,TRBV2,few,CASGTGSSGNTIYF,TGTGCCAGTGGCACAGGGAGCTCTGGAAACACCATATATTTT
TRBD1,15,TRBJ2-1,TRBV5-1,-,CASSLVRGTYNEQFF,TGCGCCAGCAGCTTGGTCAGGGGGACCTACAATGAGCAGTTCTTC
TRBD1,15,TRBJ1-1,TRBV7-9,-,CASSQSRGLNTEAFF,TGTGCCAGCAGCCAAAGCAGGGGGCTGAACACTGAAGCTTTCTTT